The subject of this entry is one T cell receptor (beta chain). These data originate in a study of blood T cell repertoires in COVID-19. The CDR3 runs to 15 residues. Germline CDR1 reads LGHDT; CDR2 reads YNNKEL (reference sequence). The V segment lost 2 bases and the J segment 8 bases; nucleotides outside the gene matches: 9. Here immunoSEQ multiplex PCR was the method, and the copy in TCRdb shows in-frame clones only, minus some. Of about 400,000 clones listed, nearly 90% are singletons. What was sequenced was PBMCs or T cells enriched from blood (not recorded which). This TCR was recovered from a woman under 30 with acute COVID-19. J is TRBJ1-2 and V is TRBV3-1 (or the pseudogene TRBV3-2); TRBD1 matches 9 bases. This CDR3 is CASSQSGTGQGGYTF. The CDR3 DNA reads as TGTGCCAGCAGCCAATCGGGGACAGGGCAAGGCGGCTACACCTTC.